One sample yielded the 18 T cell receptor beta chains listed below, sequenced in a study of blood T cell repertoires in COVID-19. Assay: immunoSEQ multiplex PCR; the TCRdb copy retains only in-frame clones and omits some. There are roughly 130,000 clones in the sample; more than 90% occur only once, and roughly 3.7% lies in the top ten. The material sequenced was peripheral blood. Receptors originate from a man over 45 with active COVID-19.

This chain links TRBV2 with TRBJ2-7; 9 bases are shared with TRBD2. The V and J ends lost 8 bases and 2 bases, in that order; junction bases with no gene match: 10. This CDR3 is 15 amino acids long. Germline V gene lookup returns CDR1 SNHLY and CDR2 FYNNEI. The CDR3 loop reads CASRSGLAGTYEQYF. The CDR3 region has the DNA TGTGCCAGCCGGAGTGGTCTAGCGGGGACCTACGAGCAGTACTTC.

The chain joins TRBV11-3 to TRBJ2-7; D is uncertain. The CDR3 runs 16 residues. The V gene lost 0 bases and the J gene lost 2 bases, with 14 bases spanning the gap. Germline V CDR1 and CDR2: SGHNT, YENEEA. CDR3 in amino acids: CASSLDPARVPYEQYV. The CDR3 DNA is TGTGCCAGCAGCTTAGACCCGGCTAGAGTGCCCTACGAGCAGTACGTC.

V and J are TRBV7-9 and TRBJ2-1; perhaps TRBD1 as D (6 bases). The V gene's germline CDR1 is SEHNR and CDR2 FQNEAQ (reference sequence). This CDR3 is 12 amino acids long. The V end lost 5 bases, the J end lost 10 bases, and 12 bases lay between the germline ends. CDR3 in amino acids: CASSLTGTEQFF. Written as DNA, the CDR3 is TGTGCCAGCAGCCTTACCGGGACAGAGCAGTTCTTC. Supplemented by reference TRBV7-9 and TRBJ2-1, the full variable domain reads DTGVSQNPRHKITKRGQNVTFRCDPISEHNRLYWYRQTLGQGPEFLTYFQNEAQLEKSRLLSDRFSAERPKGSFSTLEIQRTEQGDSAMYLCASSLTGTEQFFGPGTRLTVL.

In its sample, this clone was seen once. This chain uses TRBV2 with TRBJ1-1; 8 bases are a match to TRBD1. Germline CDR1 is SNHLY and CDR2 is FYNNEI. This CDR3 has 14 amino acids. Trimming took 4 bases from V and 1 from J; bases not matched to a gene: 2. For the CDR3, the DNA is TGTGCCAGCAGTGCCGGGACAGGGAACACTGAAGCTTTCTTT. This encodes CASSAGTGNTEAFF.

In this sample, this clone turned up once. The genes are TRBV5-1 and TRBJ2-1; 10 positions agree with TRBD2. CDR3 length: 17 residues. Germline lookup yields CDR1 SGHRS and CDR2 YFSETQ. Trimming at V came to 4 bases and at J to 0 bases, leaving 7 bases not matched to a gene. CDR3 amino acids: CASSPGLAVSSYNEQFF. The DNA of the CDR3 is TGCGCCAGCAGCCCAGGACTAGCGGTTAGCTCCTACAATGAGCAGTTCTTC.

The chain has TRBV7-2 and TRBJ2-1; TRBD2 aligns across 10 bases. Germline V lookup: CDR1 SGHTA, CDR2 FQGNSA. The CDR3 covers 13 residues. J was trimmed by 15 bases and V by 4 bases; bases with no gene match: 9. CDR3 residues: CASSSGLAANLFF. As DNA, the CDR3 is TGTGCCAGCAGCTCTGGACTAGCGGCCAATCTGTTCTTC.

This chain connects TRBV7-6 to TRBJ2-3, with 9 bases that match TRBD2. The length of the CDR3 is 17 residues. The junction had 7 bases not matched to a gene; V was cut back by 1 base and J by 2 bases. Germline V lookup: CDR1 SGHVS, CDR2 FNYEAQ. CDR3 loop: CASSLVRGGGDTDTQYF. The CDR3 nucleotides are TGTGCCAGCAGCTTAGTCCGCGGGGGGGGCGACACAGATACGCAGTATTTT.

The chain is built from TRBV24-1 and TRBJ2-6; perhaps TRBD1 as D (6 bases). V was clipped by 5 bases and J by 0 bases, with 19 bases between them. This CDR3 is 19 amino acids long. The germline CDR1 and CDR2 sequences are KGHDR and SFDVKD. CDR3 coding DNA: TGTGCCACCAGTGGTATTAGGGACACCGAGTACTCTGGGGCCAACGTCCTGACTTTC. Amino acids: CATSGIRDTEYSGANVLTF.

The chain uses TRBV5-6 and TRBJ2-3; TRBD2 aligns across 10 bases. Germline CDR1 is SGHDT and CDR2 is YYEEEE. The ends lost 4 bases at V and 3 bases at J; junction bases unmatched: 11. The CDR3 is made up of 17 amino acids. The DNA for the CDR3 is TGTGCCAGCAGCCCGCTGGGGAGCGGGGGGGCAACAGATACGCAGTATTTT. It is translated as CASSPLGSGGATDTQYF.

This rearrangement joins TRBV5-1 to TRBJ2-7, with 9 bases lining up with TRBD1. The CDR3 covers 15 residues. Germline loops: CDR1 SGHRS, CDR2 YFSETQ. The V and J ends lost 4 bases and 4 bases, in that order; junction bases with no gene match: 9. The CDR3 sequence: CASSLGQGTVYEQYF. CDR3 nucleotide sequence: TGCGCCAGCAGCCTCGGACAGGGGACGGTTTACGAGCAGTACTTC. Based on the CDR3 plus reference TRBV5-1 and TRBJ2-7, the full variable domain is KAGVTQTPRYLIKTRGQQVTLSCSPISGHRSVSWYQQTPGQGLQFLFEYFSETQRNKGNFPGRFSGRQFSNSRSEMNVSTLELGDSALYLCASSLGQGTVYEQYFGPGTRLTVT.

CDR3 in amino acids: CASSRTSGSGLETQYF. In DNA, the CDR3 is TGTGCCAGCAGTAGGACTAGCGGGAGCGGGCTAGAGACCCAGTACTTC. This chain uses TRBV2 with TRBJ2-5, with TRBD2 matching 13 bases. V was clipped by 5 bases and J by 4 bases; unmatched bases: 7. The CDR3 runs to 16 residues. Germline assignment: CDR1 SNHLY and CDR2 FYNNEI.

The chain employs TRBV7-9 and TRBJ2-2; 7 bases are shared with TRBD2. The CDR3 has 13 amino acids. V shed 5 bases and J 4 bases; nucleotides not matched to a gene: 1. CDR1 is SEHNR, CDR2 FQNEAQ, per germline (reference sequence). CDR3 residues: CASSPGGTGELFF. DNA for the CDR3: TGTGCCAGCAGCCCGGGGGGCACCGGGGAGCTGTTTTTT. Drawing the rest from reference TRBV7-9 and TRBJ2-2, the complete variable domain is DTGVSQNPRHKITKRGQNVTFRCDPISEHNRLYWYRQTLGQGPEFLTYFQNEAQLEKSRLLSDRFSAERPKGSFSTLEIQRTEQGDSAMYLCASSPGGTGELFFGEGSRLTVL.

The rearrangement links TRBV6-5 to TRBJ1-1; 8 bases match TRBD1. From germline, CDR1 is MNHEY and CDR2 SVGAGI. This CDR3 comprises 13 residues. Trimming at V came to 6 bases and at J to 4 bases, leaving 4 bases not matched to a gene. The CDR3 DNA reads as TGTGCCAGCAGCCTGGACAGGGTCACTGAAGCTTTCTTT. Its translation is CASSLDRVTEAFF.

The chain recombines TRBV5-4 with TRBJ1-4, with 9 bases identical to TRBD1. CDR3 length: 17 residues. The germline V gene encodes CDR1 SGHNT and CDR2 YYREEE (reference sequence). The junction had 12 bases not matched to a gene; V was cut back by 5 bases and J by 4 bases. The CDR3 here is CASSSAGTGRNNEKLFF. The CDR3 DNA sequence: TGTGCCAGCAGTTCCGCCGGGACAGGGAGAAATAATGAAAAACTGTTTTTT.

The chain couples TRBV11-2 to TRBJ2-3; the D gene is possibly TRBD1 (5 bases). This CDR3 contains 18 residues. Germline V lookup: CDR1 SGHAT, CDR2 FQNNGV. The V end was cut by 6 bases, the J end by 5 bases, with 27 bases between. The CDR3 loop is CASSRTQGLLGPRDTQYF. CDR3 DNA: TGTGCCAGCAGTCGTACCCAGGGCCTGTTAGGGCCTAGAGATACGCAGTATTTT.

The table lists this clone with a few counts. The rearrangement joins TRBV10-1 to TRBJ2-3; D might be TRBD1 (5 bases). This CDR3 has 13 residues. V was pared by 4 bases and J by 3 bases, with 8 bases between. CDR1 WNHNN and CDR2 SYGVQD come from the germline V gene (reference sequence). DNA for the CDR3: TGCGCCAGCAGTGGATACAGGACAGATACGCAGTATTTT. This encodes CASSGYRTDTQYF.

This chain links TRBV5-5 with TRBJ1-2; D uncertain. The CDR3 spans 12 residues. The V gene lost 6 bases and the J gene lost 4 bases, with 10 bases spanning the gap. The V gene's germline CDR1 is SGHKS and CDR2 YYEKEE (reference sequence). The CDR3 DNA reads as TGTGCCAGCACCATCGAGGGCTATGGCTACACCTTC. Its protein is CASTIEGYGYTF.

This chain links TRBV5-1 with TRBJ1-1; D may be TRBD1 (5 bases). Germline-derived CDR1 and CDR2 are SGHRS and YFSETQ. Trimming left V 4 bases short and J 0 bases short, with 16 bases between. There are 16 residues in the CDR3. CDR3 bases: TGCGCCAGCAGCCCGCAAGGAGGGGCGATGAACACTGAAGCTTTCTTT. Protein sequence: CASSPQGGAMNTEAFF.